The TCR beta chain described here comes from a study of control samples from healthy donors and cancer patients. The CDR3 length is 16 residues. CDR1 is LGHDT and CDR2 is YNNKEL in the germline V gene (reference sequence). Germline trimming cut 1 base from V and 4 bases from J; bases unmatched to any gene: 9. This clone was counted many times. Using immunoSEQ multiplex PCR, the repertoire was profiled, and TCRdb retains in-frame clones only, with some absent. The sample has 120,000 to 150,000 clones; more than 85% are singletons. The chain combines TRBV3-1 (or the pseudogene TRBV3-2) with TRBJ2-7; 8 bases fit TRBD2. This sequence was found in a man aged 25-45 years in good health. The sequencing input was blood. The CDR3 DNA is TGTGCCAGCAGCCAAGGGCCGGCGGGGGGCGGTTACGAGCAGTACTTC. Translated, it gives CASSQGPAGGGYEQYF.